This TCR beta chain is from a study of blood T cells in healthy people across ages. The study, taken as a whole, reports: CMV status of donors was unknown, possibly confounding expanded clonotype changes.

The CDR3 extends over 13 amino acids. From germline, CDR1 is MNHEY and CDR2 SMNVEV (reference sequence). Regarding this clonotype: Its specificity is unknown. A junction end diverges from the germline sequence, so it may reflect a read error.

It was with a sample-barcoded 5' primer and a J-beta primer mix that a second PCR of roughly 7 to 11 cycles was run. A single record per CDR3 protein comes from TCRdb applying MiXCR to the 5' RACE reads. This sample has 750,000 to 950,000 distinct CDR3 sequences; just under 30% occur once, and the top ten carry 10%. The same data also contributed to another study, on T cells of mothers and their children.

This sequence joins TRBV27 and TRBJ1-2; D may be TRBD1 (6 bases). The sequencing input was blood. This clonotype was sampled from a woman in her forties in good health. The CDR3 nucleotides read TGTGCCAGCAGTTTAAACAGGGTTGATGGCAACACCTTC. Translation gives CASSLNRVDGNTF.